This TCR beta chain derives from a study of Graves' ophthalmopathy and Graves' hyperthyroidism. Ages of hyperthyroidism patients ran from 18 to 65, and their diagnoses were new, under 2 months' duration. Patients with other autoimmune diseases, uncontrolled infections, pregnancy or lactation were excluded. Of note for this clonotype: Its antigen remains unknown.

Study conclusions and caveats: The blood repertoire also included most expanded thyroid clonotypes above 0.001 frequency.

RNA served as the template for amplifying TCR beta CDR3 regions. First-round RT-PCR employed HTBI primers, with a second-round multiplex PCR after it. TCRdb fed the multiplex PCR reads into MiXCR, producing one record per CDR3 protein. This table has around 1,000,000 distinct CDR3 sequences, 35% to 40% appearing once. Germline V gene data show CDR1 as DFQATT and CDR2 as SNEGSKA (reference sequence). The CDR3 extends over 15 amino acids. V was cut by 0 bases and J by 2 bases, with 8 bases left in between. The receptor comes from an adult man with Graves' hyperthyroidism. The genes are TRBV20-1 and TRBJ2-6; D is possibly TRBD1 (6 bases). Material for sequencing was peripheral blood or thyroid tissue (not recorded which). The DNA for the CDR3 is TGCAGTGCTAGAGATTACAGGGCTGGGGCCAACGTCCTGACTTTC. Protein: CSARDYRAGANVLTF.